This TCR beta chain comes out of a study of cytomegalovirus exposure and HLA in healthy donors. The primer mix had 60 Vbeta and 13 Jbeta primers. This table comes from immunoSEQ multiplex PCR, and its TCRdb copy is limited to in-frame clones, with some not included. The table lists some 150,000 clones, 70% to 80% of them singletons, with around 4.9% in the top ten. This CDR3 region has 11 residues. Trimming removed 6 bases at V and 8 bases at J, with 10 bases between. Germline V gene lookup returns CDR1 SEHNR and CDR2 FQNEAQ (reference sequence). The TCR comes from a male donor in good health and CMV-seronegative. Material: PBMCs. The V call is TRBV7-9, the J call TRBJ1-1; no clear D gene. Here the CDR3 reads CASRSQAEAFF. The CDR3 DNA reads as TGTGCCAGCAGATCTCAGGCGGAAGCTTTCTTT.